This T cell receptor beta chain was recovered during a study of human thymus T cells. Overall study findings and caveats: As related research reported, thymic repertoires overlapped highly among unrelated individuals. What appeared biased in thymic and blood repertoires was the usage of V and J genes.

J lost 3 bases, V lost 8 bases, and 4 bases had no gene match. This CDR3 is built from 14 residues. Germline V gives CDR1 MNHEY, CDR2 SVGAGI. Resections removed during corrective heart surgery provided the thymus tissue used. Those donating were healthy Finnish infants in corrective surgery for congenital heart defects. Details on this clone: Its cognate antigen is unknown.

Only in-frame clones appear in the TCRdb table, and some are missing; sequencing was by immunoSEQ multiplex PCR. Here the sample spans tens of thousands of clones, 85% to 95% being singletons. The receptor's source is a girl under three years old with a congenital heart defect but otherwise immunologically healthy. The chain links TRBV6-5 to TRBJ2-1; 10 bases map to TRBD2. The sample comprised thymus tissue. The CDR3, as DNA: TGTGCCAGCCGAATAGCGGGAGGCTACAATGAGCAGTTCTTC. As protein: CASRIAGGYNEQFF.